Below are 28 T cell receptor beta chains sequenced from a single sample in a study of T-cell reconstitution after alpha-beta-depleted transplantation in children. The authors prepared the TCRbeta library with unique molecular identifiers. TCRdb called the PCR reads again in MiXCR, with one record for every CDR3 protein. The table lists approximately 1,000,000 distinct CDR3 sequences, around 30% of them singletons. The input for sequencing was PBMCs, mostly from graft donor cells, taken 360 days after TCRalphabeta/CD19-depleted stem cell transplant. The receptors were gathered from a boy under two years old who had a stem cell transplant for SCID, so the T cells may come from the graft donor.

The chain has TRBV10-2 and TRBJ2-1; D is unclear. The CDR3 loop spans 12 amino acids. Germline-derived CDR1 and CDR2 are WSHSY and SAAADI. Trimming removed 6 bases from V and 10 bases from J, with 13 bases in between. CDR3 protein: CASRGMMGEQFF. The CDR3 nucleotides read TGCGCCAGCAGAGGGATGATGGGAGAGCAGTTCTTC.

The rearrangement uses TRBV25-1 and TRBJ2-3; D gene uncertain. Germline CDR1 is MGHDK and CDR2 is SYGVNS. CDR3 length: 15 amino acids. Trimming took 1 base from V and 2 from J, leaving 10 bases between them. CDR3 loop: CASSEFLGFTDTQYF. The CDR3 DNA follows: TGTGCCAGCAGTGAATTTCTCGGCTTCACAGATACGCAGTATTTT.

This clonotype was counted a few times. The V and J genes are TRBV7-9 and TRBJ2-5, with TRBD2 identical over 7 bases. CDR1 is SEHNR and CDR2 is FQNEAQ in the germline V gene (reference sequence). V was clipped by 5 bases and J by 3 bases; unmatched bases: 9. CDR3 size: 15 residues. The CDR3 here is CASSPPGRREETQYF. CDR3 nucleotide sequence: TGTGCCAGCAGCCCACCCGGGAGGCGGGAAGAGACCCAGTACTTC.

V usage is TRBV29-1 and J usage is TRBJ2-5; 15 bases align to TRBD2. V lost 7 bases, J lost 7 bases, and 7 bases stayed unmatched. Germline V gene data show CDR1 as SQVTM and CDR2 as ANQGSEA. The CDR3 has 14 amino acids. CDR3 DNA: TGCAGCGCGGGACTAGCGGGGGGCTTGGGGACCCAGTACTTC. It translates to CSAGLAGGLGTQYF.

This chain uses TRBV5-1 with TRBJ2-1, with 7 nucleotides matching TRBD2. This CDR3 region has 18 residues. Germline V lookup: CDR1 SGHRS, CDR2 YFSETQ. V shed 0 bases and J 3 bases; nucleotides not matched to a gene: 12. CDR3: CASSLVGGPVLSYNEQFF. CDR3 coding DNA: TGCGCCAGCAGCTTGGTGGGAGGGCCGGTCCTGAGCTACAATGAGCAGTTCTTC.

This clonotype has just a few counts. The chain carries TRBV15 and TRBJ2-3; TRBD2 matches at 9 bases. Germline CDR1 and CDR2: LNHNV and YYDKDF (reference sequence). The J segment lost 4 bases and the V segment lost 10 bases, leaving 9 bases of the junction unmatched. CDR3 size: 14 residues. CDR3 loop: CASDSGGTADTQYF. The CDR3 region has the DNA TGTGCCAGCGATAGCGGGGGAACGGCAGATACGCAGTATTTT.

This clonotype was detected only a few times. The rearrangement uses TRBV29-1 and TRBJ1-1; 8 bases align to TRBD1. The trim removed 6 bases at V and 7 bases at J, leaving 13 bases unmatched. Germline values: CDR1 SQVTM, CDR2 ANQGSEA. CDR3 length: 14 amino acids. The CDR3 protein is CSVPRGQGSNEAFF. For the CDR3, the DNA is TGCAGCGTCCCTCGAGGACAGGGTTCTAATGAAGCTTTCTTT.

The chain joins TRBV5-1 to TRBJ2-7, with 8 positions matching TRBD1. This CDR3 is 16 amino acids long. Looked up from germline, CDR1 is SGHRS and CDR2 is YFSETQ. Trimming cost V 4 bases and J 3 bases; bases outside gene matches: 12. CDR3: CASSPLSTGASYEQYF. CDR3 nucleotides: TGCGCCAGCAGCCCCCTCTCGACAGGGGCCAGCTACGAGCAGTACTTC. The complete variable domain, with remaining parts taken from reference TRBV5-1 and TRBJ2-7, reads KAGVTQTPRYLIKTRGQQVTLSCSPISGHRSVSWYQQTPGQGLQFLFEYFSETQRNKGNFPGRFSGRQFSNSRSEMNVSTLELGDSALYLCASSPLSTGASYEQYFGPGTRLTVT.

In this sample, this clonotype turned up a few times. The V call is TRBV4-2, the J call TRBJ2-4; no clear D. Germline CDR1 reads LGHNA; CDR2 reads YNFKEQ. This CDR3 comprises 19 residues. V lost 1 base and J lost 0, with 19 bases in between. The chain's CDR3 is CASSQVKSEFLLAKNIQYF. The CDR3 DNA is TGTGCCAGCAGCCAAGTAAAAAGCGAGTTTCTGCTAGCCAAAAACATTCAGTACTTC.

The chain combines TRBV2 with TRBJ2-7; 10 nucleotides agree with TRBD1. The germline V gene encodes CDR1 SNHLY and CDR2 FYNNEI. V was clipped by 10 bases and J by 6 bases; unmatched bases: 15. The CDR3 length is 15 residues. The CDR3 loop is CATTGGTGQGIEQYF. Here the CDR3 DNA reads TGTGCCACCACCGGTGGTACGGGACAGGGGATCGAGCAGTACTTC.

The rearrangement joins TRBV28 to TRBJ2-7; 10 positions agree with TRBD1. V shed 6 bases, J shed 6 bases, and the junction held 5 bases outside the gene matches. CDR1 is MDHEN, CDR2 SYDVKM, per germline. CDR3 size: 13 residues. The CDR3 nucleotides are TGTGCCAGCAGGGACAGGGGGTCGGGCGAGCAGTACTTC. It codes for CASRDRGSGEQYF.

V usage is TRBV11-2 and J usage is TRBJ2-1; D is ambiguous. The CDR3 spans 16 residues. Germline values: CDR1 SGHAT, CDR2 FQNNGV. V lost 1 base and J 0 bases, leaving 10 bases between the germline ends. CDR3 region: CASSLGSRLSYNEQFF. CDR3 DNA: TGTGCCAGCAGCTTAGGTTCCAGGCTCTCCTACAATGAGCAGTTCTTC.

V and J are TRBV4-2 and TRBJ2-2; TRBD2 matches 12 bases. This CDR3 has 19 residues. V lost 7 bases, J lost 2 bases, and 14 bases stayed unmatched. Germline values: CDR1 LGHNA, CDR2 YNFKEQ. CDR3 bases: TGTGCCAGCACAGGACTAGCGGGGAACGTTGGGCCAAACACCGGGGAGCTGTTTTTT. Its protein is CASTGLAGNVGPNTGELFF.

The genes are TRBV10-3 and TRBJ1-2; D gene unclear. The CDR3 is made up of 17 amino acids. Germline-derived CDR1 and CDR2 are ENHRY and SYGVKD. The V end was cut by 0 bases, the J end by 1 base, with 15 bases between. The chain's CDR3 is CAISESSGGSLNYGYTF. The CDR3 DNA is TGTGCCATCAGTGAGTCGAGCGGAGGCAGCCTTAACTATGGCTACACCTTC.

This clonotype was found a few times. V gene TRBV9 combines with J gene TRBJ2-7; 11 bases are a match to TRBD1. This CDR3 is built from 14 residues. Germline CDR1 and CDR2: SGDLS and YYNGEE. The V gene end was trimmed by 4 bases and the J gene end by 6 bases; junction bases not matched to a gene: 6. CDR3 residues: CASSPGQGVGEQYF. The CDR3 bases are TGTGCCAGCAGCCCGGGACAGGGGGTGGGCGAGCAGTACTTC.

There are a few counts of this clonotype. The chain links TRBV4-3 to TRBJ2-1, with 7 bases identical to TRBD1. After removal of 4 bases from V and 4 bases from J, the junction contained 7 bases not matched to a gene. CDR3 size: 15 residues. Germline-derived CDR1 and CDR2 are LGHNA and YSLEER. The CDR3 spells CASSRDKDRYNEQFF. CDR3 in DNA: TGCGCCAGCAGCCGAGATAAGGACAGGTACAATGAGCAGTTCTTC.

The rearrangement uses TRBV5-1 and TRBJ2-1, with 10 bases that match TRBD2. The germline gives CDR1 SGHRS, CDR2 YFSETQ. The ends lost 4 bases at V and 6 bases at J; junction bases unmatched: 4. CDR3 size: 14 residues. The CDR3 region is CASSVGLASNEQFF. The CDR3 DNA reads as TGCGCCAGCAGCGTGGGACTAGCGTCCAATGAGCAGTTCTTC.

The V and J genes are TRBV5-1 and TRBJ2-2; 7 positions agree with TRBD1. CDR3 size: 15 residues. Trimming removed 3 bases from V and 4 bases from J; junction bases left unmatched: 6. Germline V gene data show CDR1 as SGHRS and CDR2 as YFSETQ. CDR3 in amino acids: CASSSTGAGTGELFF. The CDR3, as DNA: TGCGCCAGCAGCTCAACAGGGGCGGGCACCGGGGAGCTGTTTTTT.

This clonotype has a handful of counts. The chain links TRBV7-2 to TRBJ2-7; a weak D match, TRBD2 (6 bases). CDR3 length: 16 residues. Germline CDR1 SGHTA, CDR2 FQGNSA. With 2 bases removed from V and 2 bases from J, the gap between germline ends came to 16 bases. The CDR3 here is CASSLSQGGAAYEQYF. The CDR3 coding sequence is TGTGCCAGCAGCTTAAGTCAAGGAGGGGCAGCCTACGAGCAGTACTTC.

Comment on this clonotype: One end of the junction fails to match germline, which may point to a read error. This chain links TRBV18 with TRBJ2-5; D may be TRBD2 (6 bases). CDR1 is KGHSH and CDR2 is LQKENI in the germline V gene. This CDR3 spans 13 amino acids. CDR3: CASSLNGGETQHF. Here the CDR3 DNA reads TGTGCCAGCTCACTAAACGGAGGGGAGACCCAGCACTTC.

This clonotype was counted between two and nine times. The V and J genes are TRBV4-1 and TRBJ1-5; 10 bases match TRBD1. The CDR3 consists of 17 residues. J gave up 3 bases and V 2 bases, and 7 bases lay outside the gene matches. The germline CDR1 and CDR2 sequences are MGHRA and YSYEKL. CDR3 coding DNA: TGCGCCAGCAGCCAAACACAGACAGGGGGCCTCAATCAGCCCCAGCATTTT. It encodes CASSQTQTGGLNQPQHF.

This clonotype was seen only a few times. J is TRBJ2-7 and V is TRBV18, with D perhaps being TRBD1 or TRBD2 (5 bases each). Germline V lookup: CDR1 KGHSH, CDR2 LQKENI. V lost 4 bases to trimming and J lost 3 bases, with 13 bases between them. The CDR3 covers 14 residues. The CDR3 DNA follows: TGTGCCAGCTCACGAAGCCGGGACGACTACGAGCAGTACTTC. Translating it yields CASSRSRDDYEQYF. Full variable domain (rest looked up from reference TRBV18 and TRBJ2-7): NAGVMQNPRHLVRRRGQEARLRCSPMKGHSHVYWYRQLPEEGLKFMVYLQKENIIDESGMPKERFSAEFPKEGPSILRIQQVVRGDSAAYFCASSRSRDDYEQYFGPGTRLTVT.

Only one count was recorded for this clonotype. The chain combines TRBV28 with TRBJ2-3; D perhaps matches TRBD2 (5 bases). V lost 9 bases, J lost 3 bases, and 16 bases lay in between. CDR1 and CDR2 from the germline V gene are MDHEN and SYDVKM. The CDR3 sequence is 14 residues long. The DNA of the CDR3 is TGTGCCAGTGGAGCGGTCGAAAAAACAGATACGCAGTATTTT. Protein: CASGAVEKTDTQYF.

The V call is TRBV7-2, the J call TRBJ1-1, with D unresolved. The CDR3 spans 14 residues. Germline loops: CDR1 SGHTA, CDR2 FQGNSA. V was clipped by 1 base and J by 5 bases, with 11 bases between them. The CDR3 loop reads CASSLVRVGTEAFF. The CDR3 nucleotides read TGTGCCAGCAGCTTAGTGCGGGTGGGAACTGAAGCTTTCTTT. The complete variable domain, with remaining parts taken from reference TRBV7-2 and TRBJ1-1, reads GAGVSQSPSNKVTEKGKDVELRCDPISGHTALYWYRQSLGQGLEFLIYFQGNSAPDKSGLPSDRFSAERTGGSVSTLTIQRTQQEDSAVYLCASSLVRVGTEAFFGQGTRLTVV.

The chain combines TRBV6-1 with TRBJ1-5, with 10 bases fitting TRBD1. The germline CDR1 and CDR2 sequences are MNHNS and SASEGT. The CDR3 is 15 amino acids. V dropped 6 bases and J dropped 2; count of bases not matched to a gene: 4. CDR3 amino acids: CASRQTGGGNQPQHF. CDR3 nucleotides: TGTGCCAGCAGACAGACAGGGGGCGGCAATCAGCCCCAGCATTTT.

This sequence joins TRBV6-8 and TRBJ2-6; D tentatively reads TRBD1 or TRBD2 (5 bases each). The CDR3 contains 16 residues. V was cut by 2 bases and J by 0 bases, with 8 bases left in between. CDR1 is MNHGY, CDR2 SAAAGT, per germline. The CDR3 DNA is TGTGCCAGCAGTTACCCGGGGCCCTCTGGGGCCAACGTCCTGACTTTC. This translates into CASSYPGPSGANVLTF.

Written as DNA, the CDR3 is TGCAGCGTTCTGATCATGAGAGCAGGAAAATTCTACAATGAGCAGTTCTTC. Protein sequence: CSVLIMRAGKFYNEQFF. This chain joins TRBV29-1 and TRBJ2-1; the D is unclear. CDR1 and CDR2 (germline): SQVTM, ANQGSEA. V was shortened by 5 bases and J by 3 bases, with 23 bases between the two germline ends. CDR3 size: 17 residues.

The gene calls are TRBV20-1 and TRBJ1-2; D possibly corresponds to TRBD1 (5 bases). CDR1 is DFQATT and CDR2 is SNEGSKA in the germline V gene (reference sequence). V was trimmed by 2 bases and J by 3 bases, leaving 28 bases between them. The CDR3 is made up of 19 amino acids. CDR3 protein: CSARLLGVSTWSWYYGYTF. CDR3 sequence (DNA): TGCAGTGCTAGACTATTGGGGGTCTCAACTTGGAGTTGGTACTATGGCTACACCTTC.